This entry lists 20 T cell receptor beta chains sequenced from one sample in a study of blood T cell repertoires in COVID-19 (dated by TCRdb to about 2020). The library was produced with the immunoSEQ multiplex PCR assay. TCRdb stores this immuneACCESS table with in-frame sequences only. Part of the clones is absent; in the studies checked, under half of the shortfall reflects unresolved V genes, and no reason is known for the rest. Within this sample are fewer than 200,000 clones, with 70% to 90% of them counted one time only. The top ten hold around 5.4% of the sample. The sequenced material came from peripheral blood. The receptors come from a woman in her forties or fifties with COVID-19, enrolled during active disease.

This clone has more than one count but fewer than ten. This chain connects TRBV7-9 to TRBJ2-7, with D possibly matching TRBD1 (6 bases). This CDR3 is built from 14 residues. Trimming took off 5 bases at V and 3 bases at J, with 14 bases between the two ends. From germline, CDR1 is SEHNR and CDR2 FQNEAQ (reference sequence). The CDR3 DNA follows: TGTGCCAGCAGCCCACCGGGACAAGTCTACGAGCAGTACTTC. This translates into CASSPPGQVYEQYF. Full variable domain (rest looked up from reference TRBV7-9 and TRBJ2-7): DTGVSQNPRHKITKRGQNVTFRCDPISEHNRLYWYRQTLGQGPEFLTYFQNEAQLEKSRLLSDRFSAERPKGSFSTLEIQRTEQGDSAMYLCASSPPGQVYEQYFGPGTRLTVT.

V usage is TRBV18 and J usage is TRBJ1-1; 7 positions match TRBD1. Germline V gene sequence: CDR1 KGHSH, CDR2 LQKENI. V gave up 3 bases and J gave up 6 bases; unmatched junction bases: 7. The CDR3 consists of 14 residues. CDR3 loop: CASSPPTGTPEAFF. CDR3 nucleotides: TGTGCCAGCTCACCTCCGACAGGGACCCCTGAAGCTTTCTTT.

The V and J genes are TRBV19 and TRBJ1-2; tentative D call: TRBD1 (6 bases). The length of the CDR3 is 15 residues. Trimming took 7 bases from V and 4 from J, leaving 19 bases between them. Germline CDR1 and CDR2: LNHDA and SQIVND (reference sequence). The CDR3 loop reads CASTEVAGGSYGYTF. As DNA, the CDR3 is TGTGCCAGTACCGAAGTGGCGGGGGGCTCCTATGGCTACACCTTC.

The CDR3 nucleotides are TGTGCCAGCAGCTTGGGGCGGGATTATAACAATGAGCAGTTCTTC. Its protein is CASSLGRDYNNEQFF. The chain joins TRBV5-4 to TRBJ2-1; tentatively, D is TRBD2 (6 bases). Trimming pared 0 bases from V and 5 bases from J, leaving 12 bases between. Per germline, CDR1 SGHNT and CDR2 YYREEE (reference sequence). The CDR3 is made up of 15 amino acids. Combining the CDR3 with reference TRBV5-4 and TRBJ2-1 gives the whole variable domain ETGVTQSPTHLIKTRGQQVTLRCSSQSGHNTVSWYQQALGQGPQFIFQYYREEENGRGNFPPRFSGLQFPNYSSELNVNALELDDSALYLCASSLGRDYNNEQFFGPGTRLTVL.

CDR3 coding DNA: TGTGCCACCTCGACAAGGAGGGACGAGCAGTACTTC. Its protein is CATSTRRDEQYF. This chain uses TRBV7-9 with TRBJ2-7; TRBD2 is a possible D gene (6 bases). Germline V gene lookup returns CDR1 SEHNR and CDR2 FQNEAQ (reference sequence). The ends were cut back, 10 bases at V and 5 bases at J, with 15 bases in the middle. The CDR3 consists of 12 residues.

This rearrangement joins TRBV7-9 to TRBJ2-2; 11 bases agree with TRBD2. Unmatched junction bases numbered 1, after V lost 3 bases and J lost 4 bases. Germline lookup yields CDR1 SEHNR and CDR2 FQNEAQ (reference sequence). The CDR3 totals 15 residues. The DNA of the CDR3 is TGTGCCAGCAGCTTCGGGACTAGCGGCACCGGGGAGCTGTTTTTT. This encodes CASSFGTSGTGELFF.

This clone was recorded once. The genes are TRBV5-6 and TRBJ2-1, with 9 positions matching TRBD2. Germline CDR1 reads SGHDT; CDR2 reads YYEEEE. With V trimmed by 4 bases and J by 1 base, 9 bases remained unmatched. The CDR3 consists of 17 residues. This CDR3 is CASSAPGLAISYNEQFF. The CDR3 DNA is TGTGCCAGCAGCGCCCCCGGACTAGCGATTTCCTACAATGAGCAGTTCTTC.

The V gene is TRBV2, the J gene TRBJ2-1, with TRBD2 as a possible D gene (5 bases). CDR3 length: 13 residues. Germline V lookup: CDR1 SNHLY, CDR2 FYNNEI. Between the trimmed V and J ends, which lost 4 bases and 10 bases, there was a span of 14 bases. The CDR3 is CASSVGSEAEQFF. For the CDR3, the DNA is TGTGCCAGCAGTGTAGGGTCGGAGGCGGAGCAGTTCTTC.

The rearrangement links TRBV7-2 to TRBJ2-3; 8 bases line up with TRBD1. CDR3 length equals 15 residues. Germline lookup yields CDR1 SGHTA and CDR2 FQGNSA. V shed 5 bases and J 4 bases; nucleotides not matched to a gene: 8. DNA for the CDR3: TGTGCCAGCAGCCCACGGACAGGGAGTCCAGATACGCAGTATTTT. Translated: CASSPRTGSPDTQYF.

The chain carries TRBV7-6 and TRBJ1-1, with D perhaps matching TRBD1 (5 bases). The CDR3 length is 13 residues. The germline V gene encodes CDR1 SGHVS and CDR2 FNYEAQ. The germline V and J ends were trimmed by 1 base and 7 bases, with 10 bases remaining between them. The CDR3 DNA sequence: TGTGCCAGCAGCTTAGGCGGGGGAGATGAAGCTTTCTTT. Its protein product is CASSLGGGDEAFF.

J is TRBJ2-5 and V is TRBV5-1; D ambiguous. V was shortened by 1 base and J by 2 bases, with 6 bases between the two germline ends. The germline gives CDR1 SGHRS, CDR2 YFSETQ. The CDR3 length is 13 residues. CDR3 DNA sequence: TGCGCCAGCAGCTTGACACAGCAAGAGACCCAGTACTTC. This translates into CASSLTQQETQYF. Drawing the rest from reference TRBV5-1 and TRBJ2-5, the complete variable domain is KAGVTQTPRYLIKTRGQQVTLSCSPISGHRSVSWYQQTPGQGLQFLFEYFSETQRNKGNFPGRFSGRQFSNSRSEMNVSTLELGDSALYLCASSLTQQETQYFGPGTRLLVL.

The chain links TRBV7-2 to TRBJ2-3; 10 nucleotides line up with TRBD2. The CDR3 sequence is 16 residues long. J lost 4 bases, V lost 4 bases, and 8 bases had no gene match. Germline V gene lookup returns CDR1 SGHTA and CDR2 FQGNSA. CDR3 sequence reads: CASSSGAGGPSDTQYF. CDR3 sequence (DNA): TGTGCCAGCAGCTCTGGAGCGGGGGGGCCCTCAGATACGCAGTATTTT. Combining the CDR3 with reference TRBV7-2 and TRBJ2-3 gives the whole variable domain GAGVSQSPSNKVTEKGKDVELRCDPISGHTALYWYRQSLGQGLEFLIYFQGNSAPDKSGLPSDRFSAERTGGSVSTLTIQRTQQEDSAVYLCASSSGAGGPSDTQYFGPGTRLTVL.

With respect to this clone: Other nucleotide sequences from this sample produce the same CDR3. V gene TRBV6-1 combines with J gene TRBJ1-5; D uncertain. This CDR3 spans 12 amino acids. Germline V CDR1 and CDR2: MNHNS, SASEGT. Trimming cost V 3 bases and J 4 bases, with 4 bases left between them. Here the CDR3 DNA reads TGTGCCAGCAGTGACGGTAATCAGCCCCAGCATTTT. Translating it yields CASSDGNQPQHF.

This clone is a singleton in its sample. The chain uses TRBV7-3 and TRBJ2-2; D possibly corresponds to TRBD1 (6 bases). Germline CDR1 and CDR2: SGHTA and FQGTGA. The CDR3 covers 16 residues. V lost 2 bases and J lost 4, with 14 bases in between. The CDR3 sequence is CASSLAGARTTGELFF. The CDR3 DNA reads TGTGCCAGCAGCTTAGCAGGGGCACGCACCACCGGGGAGCTGTTTTTT.

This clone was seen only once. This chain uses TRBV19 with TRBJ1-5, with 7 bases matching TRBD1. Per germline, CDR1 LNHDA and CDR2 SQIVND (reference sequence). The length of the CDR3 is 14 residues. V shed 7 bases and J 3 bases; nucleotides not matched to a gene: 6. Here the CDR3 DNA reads TGTGCCAGTACTCAGACAGGGCCCAATCAGCCCCAGCATTTT. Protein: CASTQTGPNQPQHF.

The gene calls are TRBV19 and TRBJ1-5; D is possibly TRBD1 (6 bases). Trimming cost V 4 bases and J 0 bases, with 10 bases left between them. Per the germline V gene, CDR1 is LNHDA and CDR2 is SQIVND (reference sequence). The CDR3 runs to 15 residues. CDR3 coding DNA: TGTGCCAGTAGTAGGGACAATTATAGCAATCAGCCCCAGCATTTT. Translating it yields CASSRDNYSNQPQHF.

CDR3 bases: TGTGCCAGCTCACCACCCCATAGCGGGGGTGCCCCCAATGAGCAGTTCTTC. Translating it yields CASSPPHSGGAPNEQFF. The rearrangement uses TRBV18 and TRBJ2-1; TRBD2 matches 9 bases. J lost 6 bases, V lost 0 bases, and 9 bases had no gene match. The CDR3 is 17 amino acids. Germline V lookup: CDR1 KGHSH, CDR2 LQKENI.

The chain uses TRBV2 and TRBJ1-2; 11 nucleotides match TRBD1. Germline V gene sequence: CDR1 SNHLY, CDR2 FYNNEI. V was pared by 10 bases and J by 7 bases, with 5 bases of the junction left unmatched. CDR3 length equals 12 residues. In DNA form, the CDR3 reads TGTGCCATAGGACAGGGGGCCAGTGGCTACACCTTC. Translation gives CAIGQGASGYTF.

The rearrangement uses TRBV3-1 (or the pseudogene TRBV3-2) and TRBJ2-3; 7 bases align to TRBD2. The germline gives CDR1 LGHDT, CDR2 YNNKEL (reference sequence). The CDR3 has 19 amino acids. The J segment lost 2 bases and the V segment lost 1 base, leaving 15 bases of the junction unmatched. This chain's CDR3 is CASSQVRPASGRPTDTQYF. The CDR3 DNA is TGTGCCAGCAGCCAAGTGCGGCCGGCTAGCGGAAGACCCACAGATACGCAGTATTTT.

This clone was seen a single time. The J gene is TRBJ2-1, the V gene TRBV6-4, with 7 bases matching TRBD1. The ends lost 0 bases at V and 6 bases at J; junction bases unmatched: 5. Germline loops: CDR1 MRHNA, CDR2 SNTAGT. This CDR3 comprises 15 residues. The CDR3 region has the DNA TGTGCCAGCAGTGACTCGGCCGCAGGGGGCAATGAGCAGTTCTTC. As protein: CASSDSAAGGNEQFF.